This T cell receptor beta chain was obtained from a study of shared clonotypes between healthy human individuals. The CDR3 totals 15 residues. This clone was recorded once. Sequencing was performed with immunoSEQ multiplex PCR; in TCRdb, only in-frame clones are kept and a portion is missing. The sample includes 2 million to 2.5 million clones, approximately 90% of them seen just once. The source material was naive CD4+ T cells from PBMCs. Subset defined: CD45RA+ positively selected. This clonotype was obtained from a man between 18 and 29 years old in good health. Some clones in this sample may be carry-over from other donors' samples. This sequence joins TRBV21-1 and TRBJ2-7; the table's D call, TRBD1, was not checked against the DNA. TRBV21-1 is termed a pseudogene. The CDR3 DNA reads TGTGCCAGCAGCAAAAATGCAGGGGGCTCCTACGAGCAGTACTTC. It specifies CASSKNAGGSYEQYF.